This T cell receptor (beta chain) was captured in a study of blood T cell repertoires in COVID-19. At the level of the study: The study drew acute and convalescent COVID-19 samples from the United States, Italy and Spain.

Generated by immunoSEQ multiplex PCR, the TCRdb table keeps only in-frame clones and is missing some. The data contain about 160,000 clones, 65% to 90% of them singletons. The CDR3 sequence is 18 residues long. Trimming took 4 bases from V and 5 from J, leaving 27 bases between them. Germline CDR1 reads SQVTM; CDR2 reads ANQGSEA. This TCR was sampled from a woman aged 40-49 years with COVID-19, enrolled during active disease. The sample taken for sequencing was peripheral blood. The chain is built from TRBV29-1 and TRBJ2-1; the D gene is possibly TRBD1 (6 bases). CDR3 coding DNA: TGCAGCGTTGCGGACCCTAGGGGGACCCAAAAGCGTGACAATGAGCAGTTCTTC. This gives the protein CSVADPRGTQKRDNEQFF.